A selection of T cell receptor beta chains follows, all from one sample in a study of CD8 T cells in ankylosing spondylitis. TCRdb reanalysed the 5' RACE reads using MiXCR and keeps one entry per CDR3 protein. The sample carries 300,000 to 350,000 distinct CDR3 sequences, 11% recorded once. Material: blood, either unsorted or a sorted T cell fraction (not recorded which). All receptors derive from a female donor with ankylosing spondylitis or in good health (not recorded which). Both conserved end residues are part of each CDR3. Each record gives: J gene, clone size, V gene, D gene, CDR3 DNA, CDR3 protein. A D gene is named only where the DNA matches it firmly. Clone size, where shown, is once, few, many, or a class for clones that have expanded.

j_gene: TRBJ2-3
abundance: NA
v_gene: TRBV28
d_gene: NA
CDR3nt: TGTGCCAGCAGTCCCCCCGACACGAACACAGATACGCAGTATTTT
CDR3aa: CASSPPDTNTDTQYF

j_gene: TRBJ1-6
abundance: few
v_gene: TRBV12-3/TRBV12-4
d_gene: TRBD1
CDR3nt: TGTGCCAGCAGTTTGGGACAGGATTATTCACCCCTCCACTTT
CDR3aa: CASSLGQDYSPLHF

j_gene: TRBJ2-1
abundance: many
v_gene: TRBV20-1
d_gene: TRBD1
CDR3nt: TGCAGTGCCGCCCTTAGACAGGGTAACAATGAGCAGTTCTTC
CDR3aa: CSAALRQGNNEQFF

j_gene: TRBJ2-6
abundance: NA
v_gene: TRBV29-1
d_gene: NA
CDR3nt: TGCAGCGTCCAGGGCACTGGGGCCAACGTCCTGACTTTC
CDR3aa: CSVQGTGANVLTF

j_gene: TRBJ1-5
abundance: NA
v_gene: TRBV28
d_gene: TRBD1
CDR3nt: TGTGCCAGCAGTTCCCTGGACAGGGGCAATCAGCCCCAGCATTTT
CDR3aa: CASSSLDRGNQPQHF

j_gene: TRBJ1-5
abundance: many
v_gene: TRBV15
d_gene: NA
CDR3nt: TGTGCCACCAGCAGAGATGCATGGGGCCTGCAGCCCCAGCATTTT
CDR3aa: CATSRDAWGLQPQHF

j_gene: TRBJ2-7
abundance: many
v_gene: TRBV13
d_gene: NA
CDR3nt: TGTGCCAGCAGCTTAGTAGGGACCTACGAGCAGTACTTC
CDR3aa: CASSLVGTYEQYF

j_gene: TRBJ1-5
abundance: NA
v_gene: TRBV3-1
d_gene: NA
CDR3nt: TGTGCCAGCAGCCAAGGGGACCTCAATCAGCCCCAGCATTTT
CDR3aa: CASSQGDLNQPQHF

j_gene: TRBJ2-5
abundance: many
v_gene: TRBV12-3/TRBV12-4
d_gene: TRBD2
CDR3nt: TGTGCCAGCAGCTTCGGGACTAGCGAAGAGACCCAGTACTTC
CDR3aa: CASSFGTSEETQYF

j_gene: TRBJ2-5
abundance: many
v_gene: TRBV28
d_gene: NA
CDR3nt: TGTGCCAGCAGAATGGAAGGGGCCCTGGAGACCCAGTACTTC
CDR3aa: CASRMEGALETQYF

j_gene: TRBJ2-7
abundance: few
v_gene: TRBV12-3/TRBV12-4
d_gene: NA
CDR3nt: TGTGCCAGCAGTTTTTCCGGGGCTGACGAGCAGTACTTC
CDR3aa: CASSFSGADEQYF

j_gene: TRBJ1-1
abundance: many
v_gene: TRBV27
d_gene: TRBD1
CDR3nt: TGTGCCAGCAGTTTATCGGGTCAGGGGGGTGAAGCTTTCTTT
CDR3aa: CASSLSGQGGEAFF

j_gene: TRBJ2-2
abundance: many
v_gene: TRBV10-1
d_gene: NA
CDR3nt: TGCGCCAGCAGTGAGTCGAGGCCAGGGGGGTCGTCCACCGGGGAGCTGTTTTTT
CDR3aa: CASSESRPGGSSTGELFF

j_gene: TRBJ2-5
abundance: many
v_gene: TRBV6-1
d_gene: NA
CDR3nt: TGTGCCAGCAGTGAAAGGGGTAGAGGAGAGACCCAGTACTTC
CDR3aa: CASSERGRGETQYF

j_gene: TRBJ1-5
abundance: many
v_gene: TRBV7-2
d_gene: NA
CDR3nt: TGTGCCAGCAGCTTGGGGGGAGTTGGGAATCAGCCCCAGCATTTT
CDR3aa: CASSLGGVGNQPQHF

j_gene: TRBJ2-1
abundance: few
v_gene: TRBV19
d_gene: TRBD2
CDR3nt: TGTGCCAGTAGGACGAGCGGGAGGTCCTACAATGAGCAGTTCTTC
CDR3aa: CASRTSGRSYNEQFF

j_gene: TRBJ2-1
abundance: few
v_gene: TRBV6-1
d_gene: NA
CDR3nt: TGTGCCAGCAGGCCGAGTATCTACAATGAGCAGTTCTTC
CDR3aa: CASRPSIYNEQFF

j_gene: TRBJ2-5
abundance: few
v_gene: TRBV27
d_gene: NA
CDR3nt: TGTGCCAGCAGTTTAGGCCCCCGGTTAGGGGAGACCCAGTACTTC
CDR3aa: CASSLGPRLGETQYF